This T cell receptor beta chain was obtained from a study of neurological immune-mediated disorders. At the level of the study: Relapsing-remitting disease affected approximately 31, and secondary progressive 3, of some 34 multiple sclerosis patients.

This clonotype was counted many times. Its antigen is currently unknown. MiXCR, run by TCRdb on the 5' RACE reads, gives a single entry per CDR3 protein. The repertoire holds roughly 76,000 distinct CDR3 sequences, with approximately 3.3% as singletons. CDR1 is SEHNR, CDR2 FQNEAQ, per germline (reference sequence). With 7 bases removed from V and 5 bases from J, the gap between germline ends came to 11 bases. CDR3 length: 12 residues. Overall study findings and caveats: None of the features examined (clinical or MRI) was associated with the multiple sclerosis repertoire cluster. The repertoires of 18 of 34 multiple sclerosis patients were placed by phylogenetic grouping in a single related-CDR3 cluster, which may be a signature.

The unsorted libraries had their origin in 2 million PBMCs stored at -80 C. Sequenced: PBMCs. This rearrangement joins TRBV7-9 to TRBJ2-5; D is unresolved. The receptor's source is a woman in her fifties or sixties with multiple sclerosis. CDR3 nucleotides: TGTGCCAGCACCTTTTCTGTGGAGACCCAGTACTTC. Amino acid sequence: CASTFSVETQYF.